This TCR beta chain stems from a study of T-cell reconstitution after alpha-beta-depleted transplantation in children. A library of TCRbeta sequences, prepared with unique molecular identifiers, was generated. TCRdb used MiXCR to reprocess the PCR reads, holding one entry per CDR3 protein. The repertoire holds some 350,000 distinct CDR3 sequences, with about 9.3% as singletons. This clonotype was recorded a few times. This CDR3 comprises 19 residues. Germline CDR1 and CDR2: SGHTA and FQGTGA. The V segment lost 5 bases and the J segment 6 bases; nucleotides outside the gene matches: 18. V and J are TRBV7-3 and TRBJ2-7; TRBD2 agrees at 14 bases. This TCR derives from a human donor who donated a stem cell graft to a child with acute lymphoblastic leukemia. Sequencing was performed on PBMCs from the stem cell graft donor, taken from the stem cell graft. The CDR3 nucleotides are TGTGCCAGCAGCCCAACCCCGACTAGCGGGAGGGCCGGTAGGGTCGAGCAGTACTTC. This codes for CASSPTPTSGRAGRVEQYF.